This TCR beta chain was recorded in a study of radiotherapy plus CTLA-4 blockade in lung cancer. V was pared by 7 bases and J by 0 bases, with 7 bases between. Germline CDR1 and CDR2: SNHLY and FYNNEI. This CDR3 is built from 12 residues. General observations from the study: In blood, after radiotherapy plus ipilimumab, tumor-derived TCR clones expanded.

Sequencing was performed with immunoSEQ multiplex PCR; in TCRdb, only in-frame clones are kept and a portion is missing. The sample lists about 100,000 clones; about 80% were seen once. In this sample, this clone turned up a few times. Its cognate antigen is unknown. The receptor's source is a human donor with non-small cell lung cancer who had stable disease on radiotherapy plus ipilimumab. Sequences were derived from peripheral blood, sampled from a patient treated with radiotherapy plus ipilimumab. The rearrangement links TRBV2 to TRBJ2-7; TRBD2 is a possible D gene (5 bases). The CDR3 sequence: CASMDSSYEQYF. The CDR3 coding sequence is TGTGCCAGCATGGACTCCTCCTACGAGCAGTACTTC.